Presented here are 5 T cell receptor beta chains from one specimen sequenced in a study of blood T cell repertoires in COVID-19. TCRdb keeps only in-frame clones here, not all; method: immunoSEQ multiplex PCR. This table holds 400,000 to 450,000 clones, approximately 88% found once. Material for sequencing was peripheral blood. These TCRs come from a woman aged 50 to 65 with COVID-19, enrolled during active disease.

This chain uses TRBV7-9 with TRBJ1-1; 10 bases are shared with TRBD1. The CDR3 is 14 amino acids. Germline V gives CDR1 SEHNR, CDR2 FQNEAQ (reference sequence). J lost 3 bases, V lost 3 bases, and 1 base had no gene match. CDR3 amino acids: CASSLGQGYTEAFF. The CDR3 nucleotides read TGTGCCAGCAGCTTGGGACAGGGGTACACTGAAGCTTTCTTT.

This clone was seen just once. The chain employs TRBV4-2 and TRBJ2-1; 12 bases line up with TRBD2. There are 21 residues in the CDR3. The V gene end was trimmed by 1 base and the J gene end by 0 bases; junction bases not matched to a gene: 13. Germline values: CDR1 LGHNA, CDR2 YNFKEQ. The CDR3, as DNA: TGTGCCAGCAGCCAAGGGTCTACCGGACTAGCGGGGTTGAGCTCCTACAATGAGCAGTTCTTC. Residues: CASSQGSTGLAGLSSYNEQFF.

The gene calls are TRBV2 and TRBJ2-3; weak D call: TRBD1 (5 bases). The CDR3 has 13 amino acids. V dropped 3 bases and J dropped 4 bases, with 8 bases sitting between them. Germline V gives CDR1 SNHLY, CDR2 FYNNEI. CDR3 in DNA: TGTGCCAGCAGTGAGCAGGGTTCAGATACGCAGTATTTT. The encoded protein is CASSEQGSDTQYF.

The DNA for the CDR3 is TGTGCCACCAGTGGTCTCCAATTGGGACAAAAACCCGGCGGGACTGAAGCTTTCTTT. Its translation is CATSGLQLGQKPGGTEAFF. The J gene is TRBJ1-1, the V gene TRBV24-1; possibly TRBD1 for D (6 bases). Trimming took off 5 bases at V and 5 bases at J, with 29 bases between the two ends. This CDR3 region has 19 residues. Germline assignment: CDR1 KGHDR and CDR2 SFDVKD.

In nucleotides, the CDR3 is TGTGCCTGGAGCCCTAGTGTGGTGGAGACTGAAGCTTTCTTT. This gives the protein CAWSPSVVETEAFF. The chain links TRBV30 to TRBJ1-1; no clear D gene. The germline V gene has CDR1 GTSNPN and CDR2 SVGIG (reference sequence). Deletions cut 3 bases from V and 5 bases from J, with 16 bases between. The CDR3 totals 14 residues.